A selection of T cell receptor beta chains follows, all from one sample in a study of spatial heterogeneity in lung cancer. TCRdb re-called the 5' RACE reads with MiXCR, one entry per CDR3 protein. The sample lists about 94,000 distinct CDR3 sequences, roughly 19% occurring once. The sample consisted of PBMCs, taken at follow-up. The receptors stem from a male donor with early-stage non-small cell lung cancer. Both conserved end residues are part of each CDR3. A D gene is named only where the DNA matches it firmly. Size is omitted from some rows. Given values are once, few, many or a class for expanded clones.

TRBJ1-6 | 12 | NA | TRBV7-2 | NA | CASSLDYSPLHF | TGTGCCAGCAGCTTGGACTATTCACCCCTCCACTTT
TRBJ1-3 | 13 | many | TRBV14 | NA | CASSRNSGNTIYF | TGTGCCAGCAGCCGGAACTCTGGAAACACCATATATTTT
TRBJ2-5 | 13 | NA | TRBV4-1 | NA | CASSQGGLETQYF | TGCGCCAGCAGCCAAGGAGGGTTGGAGACCCAGTACTTC
TRBJ2-3 | 15 | few | TRBV29-1 | NA | CSVDGYGGGTDTQYF | TGCAGCGTTGACGGATATGGCGGGGGCACAGATACGCAGTATTTT
TRBJ1-1 | 13 | NA | TRBV7-3 | NA | CASSQIYGAEAFF | TGTGCCAGCAGCCAAATCTACGGGGCTGAAGCTTTCTTT
TRBJ2-3 | 18 | many | TRBV7-9 | TRBD2 | CASSFLGGRTTSTDTQYF | TGTGCCAGCAGCTTTTTAGGCGGGAGGACGACTAGCACAGATACGCAGTATTTT
TRBJ1-2 | 17 | many | TRBV6-1 | TRBD1 | CASSDALGTGENYGYTF | TGTGCCAGCAGTGACGCTCTTGGGACAGGGGAAAACTATGGCTACACCTTC
TRBJ1-1 | 15 | NA | TRBV7-2 | NA | CASSLLSAGRTEAFF | TGTGCCAGCAGCTTACTCTCAGCGGGGCGAACTGAAGCTTTCTTT
TRBJ2-7 | 12 | many | TRBV28 | NA | CASSLSSFEQYF | TGTGCCAGCAGTTTATCGTCCTTCGAGCAGTACTTC
TRBJ2-2 | 16 | NA | TRBV6-6 | TRBD1 | CASSYPPGGVTGELFF | TGTGCCAGCAGTTACCCACCAGGGGGAGTCACCGGGGAGCTGTTTTTT
TRBJ1-5 | 14 | NA | TRBV19 | TRBD1 | CASMGGQGARPQHF | TGTGCCAGTATGGGGGGACAGGGCGCTCGGCCCCAGCATTTT
TRBJ2-4 | 16 | many | TRBV4-2 | NA | CASSQEGGTAKNIQYF | TGTGCCAGCAGCCAAGAGGGCGGGACGGCCAAAAACATTCAGTACTTC
TRBJ1-5 | 15 | NA | TRBV27 | NA | CASSLGGPRNQPQHF | TGTGCCAGCAGTTTAGGAGGTCCGCGCAATCAGCCCCAGCATTTT
TRBJ2-1 | 12 | NA | TRBV6-5 | NA | CASSRADNEQFF | TGTGCCAGCTCAAGGGCGGACAATGAGCAGTTCTTC
TRBJ2-5 | 14 | NA | TRBV2 | NA | CASSPDSSQETQYF | TGTGCCAGCAGCCCTGACAGTTCCCAAGAGACCCAGTACTTC
TRBJ1-1 | 16 | NA | TRBV27 | TRBD1 | CASSYPGQGADTEAFF | TGTGCCAGCAGTTATCCGGGACAGGGGGCAGACACTGAAGCTTTCTTT
TRBJ2-3 | 17 | few | TRBV29-1 | TRBD1 | CSVRDSKLTGSTDTQYF | TGCAGCGTCCGGGACAGCAAACTTACGGGAAGCACAGATACGCAGTATTTT
TRBJ2-1 | 13 | NA | TRBV6-5 | NA | CASRDISYNEQFF | TGTGCCAGCAGAGACATCTCCTACAATGAGCAGTTCTTC
TRBJ2-1 | 14 | few | TRBV5-1 | TRBD2 | CASAGLELYNEQFF | TGCGCCAGCGCGGGACTAGAACTCTACAATGAGCAGTTCTTC
TRBJ1-5 | 15 | NA | TRBV7-2 | TRBD1 | CASSPGQGRNQPQHF | TGTGCCAGCAGCCCGGGACAGGGGCGCAATCAGCCCCAGCATTTT
TRBJ2-5 | 13 | many | TRBV29-1 | TRBD1 | CSVGGNRGETQYF | TGCAGCGTTGGGGGAAACAGGGGTGAGACCCAGTACTTC